Presented here are 11 T cell receptor beta chains from one specimen sequenced in a study of blood T cell repertoires in COVID-19. Assay used: immunoSEQ multiplex PCR; TCRdb lists only in-frame clones, some missing. The sample carries 200,000 or so clones, about 80% recorded once. Specimen: PBMCs or T cells enriched from blood (not recorded which). These receptors originate from a woman aged 45 to 65 who had been exposed to COVID-19.

This chain links TRBV7-2 with TRBJ2-1; D is unresolved. V was cut by 1 base and J by 7 bases, with 17 bases left in between. The CDR3 has 16 amino acids. Germline values: CDR1 SGHTA, CDR2 FQGNSA. The CDR3 spells CASSLGLRSYLNEQFF. CDR3 sequence (DNA): TGTGCCAGCAGCTTAGGACTGCGCTCGTATTTGAATGAGCAGTTCTTC. The whole variable domain, filled in from reference TRBV7-2 and TRBJ2-1, reads GAGVSQSPSNKVTEKGKDVELRCDPISGHTALYWYRQSLGQGLEFLIYFQGNSAPDKSGLPSDRFSAERTGGSVSTLTIQRTQQEDSAVYLCASSLGLRSYLNEQFFGPGTRLTVL.

The chain carries TRBV7-2 and TRBJ2-1; a possible D gene is TRBD1 (6 bases). CDR1 and CDR2 from the germline V gene are SGHTA and FQGNSA. Trimming removed 3 bases at V and 5 bases at J, with 14 bases between. The CDR3 sequence is 15 residues long. CDR3 DNA sequence: TGTGCCAGCAGCTTCAGTGACAGGCGAGACAATGAGCAGTTCTTC. Translating gives CASSFSDRRDNEQFF.

This clone is medium-sized in the sample. The chain joins TRBV11-2 to TRBJ2-7, with TRBD2 as a possible D gene (7 bases). There are 15 residues in the CDR3. The germline CDR1 and CDR2 sequences are SGHAT and FQNNGV. The V end lost 2 bases, the J end lost 3 bases, and 14 bases lay between the germline ends. CDR3 residues: CASSLQWGGLYEQYF. CDR3 DNA: TGTGCCAGCAGCTTACAGTGGGGGGGCCTCTACGAGCAGTACTTC.

V usage is TRBV7-9 and J usage is TRBJ2-1; TRBD2 matches at 10 bases. V gave up 5 bases and J gave up 15 bases; unmatched junction bases: 13. The V gene's germline CDR1 is SEHNR and CDR2 FQNEAQ (reference sequence). The CDR3 sequence is 14 residues long. CDR3 DNA sequence: TGTGCCAGCAGCCAACTAGCGGGGTCACAACGGGGGTTCTTC. It specifies CASSQLAGSQRGFF.

V usage is TRBV5-1 and J usage is TRBJ2-2, with TRBD1 matching over 8 bases. The germline V gene has CDR1 SGHRS and CDR2 YFSETQ. Trimming took 0 bases from V and 1 from J; bases not matched to a gene: 8. This CDR3 spans 18 amino acids. This chain's CDR3 is CASSLAADRGRNTGELFF. In DNA, the CDR3 is TGCGCCAGCAGCTTGGCCGCAGACAGGGGCCGGAACACCGGGGAGCTGTTTTTT.

This chain connects TRBV6-6 to TRBJ1-1; D remains unclear. The V and J ends lost 2 bases and 9 bases respectively, with 16 bases between them. Germline values: CDR1 MNHNY, CDR2 SVGAGI (reference sequence). The CDR3 runs 14 residues. The CDR3 DNA follows: TGTGCCAGCAGTTACATGCCGTCTGGGGAGAAAGCTTTCTTT. Translating it yields CASSYMPSGEKAFF.

The chain links TRBV7-9 to TRBJ1-3; D is ambiguous. CDR3 length: 17 amino acids. V was pared by 3 bases and J by 0 bases, with 15 bases between. Germline-derived CDR1 and CDR2 are SEHNR and FQNEAQ (reference sequence). The CDR3 DNA follows: TGTGCCAGCAGCTTGAGGGCAGAAATACCCTCTGGAAACACCATATATTTT. Protein sequence: CASSLRAEIPSGNTIYF.

This clone was picked up one time. The chain recombines TRBV5-5 with TRBJ1-2; the match to TRBD1 covers 9 bases. With 4 bases clipped from V and 0 bases from J, the junction kept 7 bases outside the gene matches. Germline assignment: CDR1 SGHKS and CDR2 YYEKEE (reference sequence). This CDR3 is built from 16 residues. CDR3 region: CASSLGQGPTNYGYTF. CDR3 nucleotide sequence: TGTGCCAGCAGCCTGGGACAGGGCCCTACTAACTATGGCTACACCTTC.

This clone has a handful of counts. This rearrangement joins TRBV18 to TRBJ2-3; D gene unclear. The CDR3 runs 14 residues. The ends were cut back, 0 bases at V and 5 bases at J, with 9 bases in the middle. The germline CDR1 and CDR2 sequences are KGHSH and LQKENI. For the CDR3, the DNA is TGTGCCAGCTCACCACCCAGCGAAGGAGATACGCAGTATTTT. Encoded protein: CASSPPSEGDTQYF.

The V call is TRBV19, the J call TRBJ2-1; the match to TRBD1 covers 9 bases. The CDR3 is 15 amino acids. Germline lookup yields CDR1 LNHDA and CDR2 SQIVND (reference sequence). With 7 bases clipped from V and 7 bases from J, the junction kept 11 bases outside the gene matches. The CDR3 DNA reads TGTGCCAGTAAGAATCAGGACAGGGGATGGAATGAGCAGTTCTTC. Residues: CASKNQDRGWNEQFF.

V is TRBV28 and J is TRBJ1-5, with 12 bases matching TRBD1. The CDR3 sequence is 17 residues long. Losses at the gene ends were 3 bases for V and 6 bases for J; bases not matched to a gene: 9. Germline V gene lookup returns CDR1 MDHEN and CDR2 SYDVKM. The CDR3 DNA reads TGTGCCAGCAGTTTGGATTCGGGACAGGGGGCTTTTCAGCCCCAGCATTTT. It encodes CASSLDSGQGAFQPQHF.